This TCR beta chain was documented in a study of radiotherapy plus CTLA-4 blockade in lung cancer. Study overall: Objective responses arose in approximately 17% of patients, and under 40% experienced disease control.

In germline, CDR1 is SGDLS, CDR2 YYNGEE. The CDR3 spans 16 residues. Trimming removed 3 bases from V and 0 bases from J; junction bases left unmatched: 5. The table came from immunoSEQ multiplex PCR; TCRdb's copy has only in-frame clones and leaves some out. The sample contains 81,000 or so clones, around nine tenths of which appear only once. The V gene is TRBV9, the J gene TRBJ2-7; 11 nucleotides match TRBD2. The receptor was derived from a human donor with non-small cell lung cancer who had stable disease on radiotherapy plus ipilimumab. The material sequenced was peripheral blood, taken from a patient treated with radiotherapy plus ipilimumab. The CDR3 here is CASSARLAGSSYEQYF. The CDR3 coding sequence is TGTGCCAGCAGCGCACGACTAGCGGGGAGCTCCTACGAGCAGTACTTC.